Presented here are 3 T cell receptor beta chains from one specimen sequenced in a study of beta chain features in type 1 diabetes. The isolated RNA, all of it, was reverse transcribed, so expressed TCRB transcripts were what got sequenced. Generated by immunoSEQ multiplex PCR, the TCRdb table keeps only in-frame clones and is missing some. The top ten hold under 1.5% of the sample, which has more than 130,000 clones, around 7% seen once. Sequencing used central memory CD4+ T cells from blood. Source of these receptors: a woman aged 25 to 39 in good health.

This clone appeared many times. This sequence joins TRBV7-2 and TRBJ2-7; 9 positions match TRBD2. V gave up 0 bases and J gave up 2 bases; unmatched junction bases: 5. This CDR3 is built from 16 residues. Germline V gene sequence: CDR1 SGHTA, CDR2 FQGNSA. This CDR3 is CASSLAISGGAYEQYF. The CDR3 nucleotides are TGTGCCAGCAGCTTAGCAATTAGCGGGGGCGCCTACGAGCAGTACTTC.

This clone was counted between two and nine times. V usage is TRBV19 and J usage is TRBJ1-2; D remains unclear. The germline gives CDR1 LNHDA, CDR2 SQIVND (reference sequence). This CDR3 spans 13 amino acids. Trimming stripped 7 bases from V and 5 bases from J, with 14 bases between. CDR3 sequence reads: CASTLLGEYGYTF. Written as DNA, the CDR3 is TGTGCCAGTACCCTCCTGGGAGAGTATGGCTACACCTTC.

This clone was observed a few times. J is TRBJ2-7 and V is TRBV18; 8 nucleotides agree with TRBD1. The length of the CDR3 is 14 residues. With 6 bases clipped from V and 5 bases from J, the junction kept 9 bases outside the gene matches. Germline V gene data show CDR1 as KGHSH and CDR2 as LQKENI. The CDR3 DNA follows: TGTGCCAGCTCGCCAAGCGACAGGGGCGACGAGCAGTACTTC. Its protein is CASSPSDRGDEQYF.